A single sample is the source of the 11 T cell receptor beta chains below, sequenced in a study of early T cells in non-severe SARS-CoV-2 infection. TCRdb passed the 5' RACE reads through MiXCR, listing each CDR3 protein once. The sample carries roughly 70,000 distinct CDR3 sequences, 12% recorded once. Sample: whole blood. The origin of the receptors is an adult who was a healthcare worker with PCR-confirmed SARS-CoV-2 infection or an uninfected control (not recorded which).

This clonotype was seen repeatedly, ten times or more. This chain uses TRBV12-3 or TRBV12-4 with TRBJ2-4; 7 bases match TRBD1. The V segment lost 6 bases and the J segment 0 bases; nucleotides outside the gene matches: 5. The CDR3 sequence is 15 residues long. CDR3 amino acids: CASSPGQLAKNIQYF. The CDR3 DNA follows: TGTGCCAGCAGCCCGGGACAGCTAGCCAAAAACATTCAGTACTTC.

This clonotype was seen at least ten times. This CDR3 reads CASSLTLEETQYF. The DNA of the CDR3 is TGTGCCAGCAGTTTAACATTGGAAGAGACCCAGTACTTC. The chain links TRBV27 to TRBJ2-5; D uncertain. The V gene lost 2 bases and the J gene lost 3 bases, with 7 bases spanning the gap. Germline CDR1 and CDR2: MNHEY and SMNVEV (reference sequence). This CDR3 contains 13 residues.

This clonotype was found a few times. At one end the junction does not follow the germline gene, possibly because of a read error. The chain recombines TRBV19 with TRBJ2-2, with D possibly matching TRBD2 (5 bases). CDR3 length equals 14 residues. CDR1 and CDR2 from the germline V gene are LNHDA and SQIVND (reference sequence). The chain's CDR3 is CASSIGGNTGEMFF. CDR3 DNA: TGTGCCAGTAGTATTGGAGGTAACACCGGGGAGATGTTTTTT.

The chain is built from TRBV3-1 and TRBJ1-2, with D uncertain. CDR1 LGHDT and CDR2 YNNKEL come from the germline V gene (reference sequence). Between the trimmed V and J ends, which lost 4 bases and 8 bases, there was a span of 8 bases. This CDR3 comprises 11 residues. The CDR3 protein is CASSLRSGYTF. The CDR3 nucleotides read TGTGCCAGCAGCCTCCGAAGCGGCTACACCTTC. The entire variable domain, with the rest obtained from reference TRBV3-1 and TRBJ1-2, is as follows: DTAVSQTPKYLVTQMGNDKSIKCEQNLGHDTMYWYKQDSKKFLKIMFSYNNKELIINETVPNRFSPKSPDKAHLNLHINSLELGDSAVYFCASSLRSGYTFGSGTRLTVV.

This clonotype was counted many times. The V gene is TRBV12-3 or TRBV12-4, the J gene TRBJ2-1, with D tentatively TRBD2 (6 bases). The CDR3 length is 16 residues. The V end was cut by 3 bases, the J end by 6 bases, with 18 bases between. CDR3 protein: CASSFDSGSGRNEQFF. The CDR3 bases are TGTGCCAGCAGTTTCGATAGCGGTAGCGGTCGCAATGAGCAGTTCTTC.

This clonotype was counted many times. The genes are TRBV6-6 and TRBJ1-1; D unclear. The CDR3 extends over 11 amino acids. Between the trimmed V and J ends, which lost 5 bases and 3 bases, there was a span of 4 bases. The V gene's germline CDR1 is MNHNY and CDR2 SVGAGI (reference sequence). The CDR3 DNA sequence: TGTGCCAGCAGTGGAGACACTGAAGCTTTCTTT. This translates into CASSGDTEAFF.

For the CDR3, the DNA is TGCAGCGGGGGACCCATGAACACTGAAGCTTTCTTT. Protein product: CSGGPMNTEAFF. This chain connects TRBV29-1 to TRBJ1-1; possibly TRBD1 for D (5 bases). Germline V gene data show CDR1 as SQVTM and CDR2 as ANQGSEA. Trimming stripped 7 bases from V and 0 bases from J, with 9 bases between. The CDR3 contains 12 residues. The whole variable domain, filled in from reference TRBV29-1 and TRBJ1-1, reads SAVISQKPSRDICQRGTSLTIQCQVDSQVTMMFWYRQQPGQSLTLIATANQGSEATYESGFVIDKFPISRPNLTFSTLTVSNMSPEDSSIYLCSGGPMNTEAFFGQGTRLTVV.

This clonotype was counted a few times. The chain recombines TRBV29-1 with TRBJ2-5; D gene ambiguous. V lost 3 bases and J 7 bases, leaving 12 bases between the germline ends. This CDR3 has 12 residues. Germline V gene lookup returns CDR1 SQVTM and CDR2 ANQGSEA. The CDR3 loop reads CSVDISGMTQYF. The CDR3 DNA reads TGCAGCGTTGATATTAGTGGAATGACCCAGTACTTC. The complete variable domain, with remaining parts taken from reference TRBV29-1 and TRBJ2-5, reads SAVISQKPSRDICQRGTSLTIQCQVDSQVTMMFWYRQQPGQSLTLIATANQGSEATYESGFVIDKFPISRPNLTFSTLTVSNMSPEDSSIYLCSVDISGMTQYFGPGTRLLVL.

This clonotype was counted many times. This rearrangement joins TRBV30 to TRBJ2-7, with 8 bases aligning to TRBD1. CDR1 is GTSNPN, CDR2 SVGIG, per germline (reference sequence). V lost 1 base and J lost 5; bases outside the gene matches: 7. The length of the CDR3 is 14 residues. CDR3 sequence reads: CAWSDGTGFNEQYF. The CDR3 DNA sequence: TGTGCCTGGAGTGACGGGACAGGCTTTAACGAGCAGTACTTC.

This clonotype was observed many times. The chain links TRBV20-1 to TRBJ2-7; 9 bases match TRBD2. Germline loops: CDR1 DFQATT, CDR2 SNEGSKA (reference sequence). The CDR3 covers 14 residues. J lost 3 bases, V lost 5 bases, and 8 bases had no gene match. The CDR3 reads CSAASGTSFYEQYF. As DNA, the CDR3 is TGCAGTGCTGCTTCCGGGACTAGCTTCTACGAGCAGTACTTC.

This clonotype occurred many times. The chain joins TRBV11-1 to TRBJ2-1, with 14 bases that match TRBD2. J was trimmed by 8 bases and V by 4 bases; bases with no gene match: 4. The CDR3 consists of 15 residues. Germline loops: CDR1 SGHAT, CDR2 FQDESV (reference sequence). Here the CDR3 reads CASSSGLAGAHEQFF. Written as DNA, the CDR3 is TGTGCCAGCAGCTCGGGACTAGCGGGAGCCCATGAGCAGTTCTTC. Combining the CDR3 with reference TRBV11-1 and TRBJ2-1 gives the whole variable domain EAEVAQSPRYKITEKSQAVAFWCDPISGHATLYWYRQILGQGPELLVQFQDESVVDDSQLPKDRFSAERLKGVDSTLKIQPAELGDSAMYLCASSSGLAGAHEQFFGPGTRLTVL.